This T cell receptor (beta chain) was documented in a study of T-cell memory formation after mild COVID-19. Study information: TCR clusters were mostly confined to one donor each.

This clonotype was detected only a few times. Its antigen is unidentified. TCRdb re-analysed the 5' RACE reads in MiXCR, keeping a single row per CDR3 protein. The table records 55,000 to 80,000 distinct CDR3 sequences, about 9.4% of them present only once. Notes on the study in general: The main location of contracting CD4+ clones was CM and EM, and that of contracting CD8+ clones was EMRA. Whereas later expanders leaned CD4+, clones contracting day 15 to 85 showed a balanced CD4/CD8 makeup. Pre-infection memory contained some responding clones, which suggested that cross-reactive memory had joined.

This clonotype was sampled from a man between 18 and 29 years old who had mild COVID-19 (a few samples of this study predate the infection). Cell type and time point are not known. Sequencing input: PBMCs or a T cell subset sorted from them (not recorded which).

CDR3 sequence: CASSLVSGYYGYTF. DNA of the CDR3: TGCGCCAGCAGCTTGGTTTCAGGGTACTATGGCTACACCTTC. This sequence joins TRBV5-1 and TRBJ1-2; possible D gene TRBD1, 5 bases. Between the trimmed V and J ends, which lost 0 bases and 3 bases, there was a span of 9 bases. CDR1 is SGHRS, CDR2 YFSETQ, per germline. The CDR3 has 14 amino acids.